The clone carrying this T cell receptor beta chain has just one count. Its antigen is as yet unknown. The V and J ends lost 4 bases and 6 bases, in that order; junction bases with no gene match: 3. CDR3 size: 13 residues. Germline V gives CDR1 MNHEY, CDR2 SVGAGI. The assay was immunoSEQ multiplex PCR, and TCRdb's table has in-frame clones only and misses some. The table records about 580,000 clones, more than 95% of them present only once. Positively selected for CCR7, the CD45RO-negative cells used as naive CD8 cells excluded terminally differentiated effector memory CD45RA+ cells. The data derive from a study of shared clonotypes between healthy human individuals. Study findings and constraints: Non-shared clonotypes had lower generation probabilities than those shared by all four donors.

The specimen was naive CD8+ T cells sorted from blood. V gene TRBV6-5 combines with J gene TRBJ2-1; 7 bases match TRBD1. This receptor was obtained from a man under 40 in good health. The DNA of the CDR3 is TGTGCCAGCAGTTTGGGGACAGTCAATGAGCAGTTCTTC. Its protein is CASSLGTVNEQFF.